This TCR beta chain was sequenced for a study of cytomegalovirus exposure and HLA in healthy donors. Overall study results and limits: Further analysis was carried out later, and it showed several of the most significant clusters appearing linked to common viral pathogens. V- and J-gene trimming of TCR beta was linked (in a later analysis) to a missense DCLRE1C variant.

V shed 5 bases and J shed 0 bases, with 14 bases lying between them. The CDR3 covers 15 residues. In germline, CDR1 is MNHEY, CDR2 SMNVEV (reference sequence). Likely unrecorded immune exposures existed in these nominally healthy donors. The PCR was carried out with 60 Vbeta primers and 13 Jbeta primers. Sequencing was performed with immunoSEQ multiplex PCR; in TCRdb, only in-frame clones are kept and a portion is missing. The sample holds 120,000 to 150,000 clones, over 70% seen once. Turning to this clone: Its cognate antigen is unknown.

The sequence came from a man aged 40-55 years in good health and CMV-seropositive. The chain joins TRBV27 to TRBJ2-7; TRBD2 is a possible D gene (5 bases). Input material: PBMCs. This CDR3 is CASSVGGWSSYEQYF. The DNA for the CDR3 is TGTGCCAGCAGTGTGGGCGGGTGGAGCTCCTACGAGCAGTACTTC.